This T cell receptor (beta chain) was found in a study of cytomegalovirus exposure and HLA in healthy donors. In germline, CDR1 is MDHEN, CDR2 SYDVKM. The germline V and J ends were trimmed by 5 bases and 0 bases, with 11 bases remaining between them. This CDR3 spans 15 amino acids. Overall study findings and caveats: About 87% or about 30% of the time was how often most TCR beta V segments were productive, according to an earlier analysis. In a later analysis, HLA-associated beta chains showed higher expansion and lower generation probabilities than comparable chains.

The PCR ran on 60 Vbeta and 13 Jbeta primers. Generated by immunoSEQ multiplex PCR, the TCRdb table keeps only in-frame clones and is missing some. This table has 100,000 to 150,000 clones, around three quarters appearing once. Comments on this clone: The target antigen is unknown.

This chain joins TRBV28 and TRBJ1-3, with D perhaps TRBD1 (6 bases). Sequencing used PBMCs. The TCR sequence derives from a man younger than 35 in good health and CMV-seronegative. CDR3 nucleotides: TGTGCCAGCAGTCTTACAGGGAACTCTGGAAACACCATATATTTT. Translating it yields CASSLTGNSGNTIYF.